The next 17 T cell receptor beta chains were all read from a single sample in a study of cytomegalovirus exposure and HLA in healthy donors. The assay was immunoSEQ multiplex PCR, and TCRdb's table has in-frame clones only and misses some. The sample lists over 55,000 clones; approximately 96% were seen once. Material for sequencing was PBMCs. The origin of the receptors is a man aged 18 to 30 in good health and CMV-seronegative.

The V and J genes are TRBV27 and TRBJ2-3, with D tentatively TRBD2 (6 bases). From germline, CDR1 is MNHEY and CDR2 SMNVEV (reference sequence). Trimming left V 4 bases short and J 1 base short, with 12 bases between. This CDR3 has 15 amino acids. The CDR3 DNA is TGTGCCAGCAGTTCAGGGACTGGACGCACAGATACGCAGTATTTT. Translation gives CASSSGTGRTDTQYF.

The chain employs TRBV6-1 and TRBJ2-7, with D possibly being TRBD2 (5 bases). Germline lookup yields CDR1 MNHNS and CDR2 SASEGT. V lost 5 bases and J 2 bases, leaving 10 bases between the germline ends. The CDR3 has 13 amino acids. CDR3 sequence: CASSHRETYEQYF. CDR3 bases: TGTGCCAGCAGTCATAGGGAGACCTACGAGCAGTACTTC.

The J gene is TRBJ2-5, the V gene TRBV28; D is perhaps TRBD1 (6 bases). The CDR3 has 18 residues. Deletions cut 6 bases from V and 5 bases from J, with 28 bases between. Germline V gives CDR1 MDHEN, CDR2 SYDVKM. CDR3 region: CASSSERARGLSRETQYF. The CDR3 DNA follows: TGTGCCAGCAGCTCCGAACGCGCGAGGGGGTTGTCACGGGAGACCCAGTACTTC.

The chain combines TRBV11-3 with TRBJ1-4, with 11 nucleotides matching TRBD1. The length of the CDR3 is 19 residues. The V and J ends lost 11 bases and 2 bases, in that order; junction bases with no gene match: 19. Germline V gene lookup returns CDR1 SGHNT and CDR2 YENEEA. DNA for the CDR3: TGTGCCCTAAAGACTGGACAGGGGGCAGAAAGTGGTACTAATGAAAAACTGTTTTTT. It encodes CALKTGQGAESGTNEKLFF.

The V gene is TRBV4-1, the J gene TRBJ2-3; TRBD2 aligns across 9 bases. Germline CDR1 is MGHRA and CDR2 is YSYEKL. The ends lost 0 bases at V and 4 bases at J; junction bases unmatched: 11. The length of the CDR3 is 18 residues. CDR3 sequence reads: CASSQDYTYAGGPDTQYF. In nucleotides, the CDR3 is TGCGCCAGCAGCCAAGATTACACGTACGCGGGAGGGCCAGATACGCAGTATTTT.

In this sample, this clone turned up once. The rearrangement uses TRBV9 and TRBJ2-7, with 14 bases fitting TRBD2. The CDR3 contains 17 residues. J lost 2 bases, V lost 2 bases, and 6 bases had no gene match. Per the germline V gene, CDR1 is SGDLS and CDR2 is YYNGEE. Here the CDR3 reads CASSVGTSGSHTYEQYF. CDR3 coding DNA: TGTGCCAGCAGCGTGGGGACTAGCGGGAGTCATACCTACGAGCAGTACTTC. The variable domain in full, completed from reference TRBV9 and TRBJ2-7, reads DSGVTQTPKHLITATGQRVTLRCSPRSGDLSVYWYQQSLDQGLQFLIQYYNGEERAKGNILERFSAQQFPDLHSELNLSSLELGDSALYFCASSVGTSGSHTYEQYFGPGTRLTVT.

This rearrangement joins TRBV20-1 to TRBJ1-1; possibly TRBD1 for D (5 bases). The germline V gene encodes CDR1 DFQATT and CDR2 SNEGSKA (reference sequence). CDR3 size: 11 residues. Trimming took off 5 bases at V and 1 base at J, with 5 bases between the two ends. The CDR3 here is CSADRNTEAFF. CDR3 sequence (DNA): TGCAGTGCTGACAGGAACACTGAAGCTTTCTTT.

The chain is built from TRBV5-1 and TRBJ2-5; TRBD1 is a possible D gene (5 bases). The CDR3 is 14 residues long. Germline V CDR1 and CDR2: SGHRS, YFSETQ. Deletions cut 0 bases from V and 3 bases from J, with 9 bases between. The CDR3 DNA follows: TGCGCCAGCAGCTTGGGACAGTTGAAAGAGACCCAGTACTTC. The encoded protein is CASSLGQLKETQYF. The full variable domain, its missing parts supplied by reference TRBV5-1 and TRBJ2-5, is KAGVTQTPRYLIKTRGQQVTLSCSPISGHRSVSWYQQTPGQGLQFLFEYFSETQRNKGNFPGRFSGRQFSNSRSEMNVSTLELGDSALYLCASSLGQLKETQYFGPGTRLLVL.

V and J are TRBV18 and TRBJ1-2; a possible D gene is TRBD1 (5 bases). The CDR3 has 14 residues. Germline V lookup: CDR1 KGHSH, CDR2 LQKENI. V lost 4 bases and J 8 bases, leaving 17 bases between the germline ends. CDR3 sequence (DNA): TGTGCCAGCTCACTTAGGGGTAGAAGTAGCGGCTACACCTTC. Encoded protein: CASSLRGRSSGYTF.

This clone was picked up one time. The rearrangement joins TRBV7-9 to TRBJ2-3; TRBD2 matches 15 bases. The germline gives CDR1 SEHNR, CDR2 FQNEAQ (reference sequence). CDR3 length: 15 amino acids. V lost 5 bases to trimming and J lost 4 bases; unmatched junction nucleotides: 1. The CDR3 coding sequence is TGTGCCAGCAGCCGGACTAGCGGGAGGGCAGATACGCAGTATTTT. Its translation is CASSRTSGRADTQYF.

This clone was detected a few times. The chain employs TRBV5-4 and TRBJ2-3; tentatively, D is TRBD1 (6 bases). The CDR3 spans 15 residues. Germline CDR1 and CDR2: SGHNT and YYREEE (reference sequence). V dropped 1 base and J dropped 7 bases, with 16 bases sitting between them. Here the CDR3 DNA reads TGTGCCAGCAGCTTGTACGACAGGAGAGAGTATACGCAGTATTTT. Translating it yields CASSLYDRREYTQYF. Full variable domain (outside the CDR3, taken from reference TRBV5-4 and TRBJ2-3): ETGVTQSPTHLIKTRGQQVTLRCSSQSGHNTVSWYQQALGQGPQFIFQYYREEENGRGNFPPRFSGLQFPNYSSELNVNALELDDSALYLCASSLYDRREYTQYFGPGTRLTVL.

The chain is built from TRBV27 and TRBJ1-5; D gene uncertain. CDR1 and CDR2 from the germline V gene are MNHEY and SMNVEV (reference sequence). V lost 7 bases and J 4 bases, leaving 5 bases between the germline ends. The CDR3 covers 11 residues. CDR3 residues: CASTLNQPQHF. DNA for the CDR3: TGTGCCAGCACCCTTAATCAGCCCCAGCATTTT.

The chain has TRBV2 and TRBJ2-7, with a tentative D call TRBD2 (6 bases). V dropped 3 bases and J dropped 4 bases, with 7 bases sitting between them. The germline V gene has CDR1 SNHLY and CDR2 FYNNEI. The CDR3 consists of 12 residues. The CDR3 nucleotides read TGTGCCAGCAGTGAGGCGGGATACGAGCAGTACTTC. Protein sequence: CASSEAGYEQYF.

The rearrangement uses TRBV7-9 and TRBJ1-1, with D hard to call. V lost 5 bases to trimming and J lost 6 bases, with 16 bases between them. CDR1 and CDR2 (germline): SEHNR, FQNEAQ (reference sequence). The CDR3 is 14 amino acids. The CDR3 DNA reads as TGTGCCAGCAGCCGGCCCTCGGGTGGCTCTGAAGCTTTCTTT. Translating gives CASSRPSGGSEAFF.

The chain employs TRBV28 and TRBJ1-5, with D hard to call. The CDR3 spans 15 residues. Germline V lookup: CDR1 MDHEN, CDR2 SYDVKM. V was pared by 7 bases and J by 3 bases, with 16 bases between. The CDR3 reads CASNLRGLDNQPQHF. In DNA, the CDR3 is TGTGCCAGCAACCTCAGAGGGTTGGACAATCAGCCCCAGCATTTT.

The chain employs TRBV18 and TRBJ2-3; 8 bases are shared with TRBD2. Germline CDR1 reads KGHSH; CDR2 reads LQKENI. V shed 5 bases and J 3 bases; nucleotides not matched to a gene: 7. The CDR3 contains 15 residues. CDR3 in amino acids: CASSATGGPTDTQYF. Here the CDR3 DNA reads TGTGCCAGCTCAGCCACGGGAGGGCCAACAGATACGCAGTATTTT.

The chain couples TRBV28 to TRBJ2-5; D remains ambiguous. V was shortened by 5 bases and J by 6 bases, with 13 bases between the two germline ends. The CDR3 contains 13 residues. Germline CDR1 MDHEN, CDR2 SYDVKM. CDR3 in DNA: TGTGCCAGCAGTCCCCTCCTAGGTCAGACCCAGTACTTC. Its protein product is CASSPLLGQTQYF.